These T cell receptor beta chains were read from a single sample in a study of cytomegalovirus exposure and HLA in healthy donors. Some clones are missing from TCRdb's copy, which holds only in-frame ones; the method was immunoSEQ multiplex PCR. The sample has 150,000 to 200,000 clones, about four fifths seen once; the top ten hold approximately 2%. The sample taken for sequencing was PBMCs. The origin of the receptors is a woman aged 30 to 39 in good health and CMV-seronegative. CDR3s leave out the opening cysteine and the closing phenylalanine or tryptophan. D genes are given only for firm matches.

V	D	J	CDR3
TRBV5-6	TRBD2	TRBJ2-5	ASSFVGLAGGEETQY
TRBV9	NA	TRBJ1-1	ASSSNPQGNTEAF
TRBV7-3	NA	TRBJ1-1	ASSLRGSAEAF
TRBV7-2	NA	TRBJ1-1	ASSFFGMRTQAF
TRBV5-6	TRBD1	TRBJ1-2	ASINRGLNLGYT
TRBV19	NA	TRBJ2-1	ASSIAQGGGRSNEQF
TRBV27	NA	TRBJ1-1	ASSLGRAMNTEAF
TRBV4-3	TRBD1	TRBJ1-2	ASSQDPQGDRGYT
TRBV2	TRBD2	TRBJ2-7	ASTPGTSGVNEQY
TRBV30	NA	TRBJ2-3	AWSPEADTQY
TRBV18	NA	TRBJ2-7	ASYRASSYEQY
TRBV4-2	TRBD2	TRBJ2-3	ASSQHGTSVSTDTQY
TRBV5-4	TRBD1	TRBJ2-7	ASSDRTGAYEQY
TRBV30	TRBD1	TRBJ1-2	AWSFRTGTGYT
TRBV10-2	NA	TRBJ2-7	ASSEPKSYEQY
TRBV7-9	TRBD1	TRBJ1-2	ASSLNTGGVDGYT
TRBV13	TRBD1	TRBJ1-1	ASSLRAGGLNTEAF
TRBV13	TRBD1	TRBJ2-5	ASSFGTDQETQY
TRBV7-2	TRBD1	TRBJ1-1	ASSLGQGSGGAF
TRBV7-9	NA	TRBJ1-4	ASSSLRQNEKLF
TRBV5-1	NA	TRBJ1-1	ASSLLTMNTEAF
TRBV19	TRBD1	TRBJ1-4	ASRDRGRNEKLF
TRBV6-6	TRBD1	TRBJ1-4	ASSPQGARDEKLF
TRBV19	NA	TRBJ1-1	ASSDLGLPNTEAF
TRBV6-1	NA	TRBJ1-2	ASSVQGSYGYT
TRBV28	NA	TRBJ1-2	ASSFEVFAGYT